Each of the 10 T cell receptor beta chains below was sequenced from the same sample in a study of T cell changes during pregnancy in multiple sclerosis. Clones were sequenced by immunoSEQ multiplex PCR, and TCRdb holds only the in-frame ones, with some missing. The sample records about 57,000 clones, roughly 90% being singletons. This sample comprised peripheral blood, obtained after pregnancy. These receptors were collected from a female donor in good health, enrolled as a control in a pregnancy study.

There are a few counts of this clone. The rearrangement links TRBV7-9 to TRBJ1-1, with D unclear. V shed 4 bases and J shed 3 bases, with 9 bases lying between them. CDR3 size: 13 residues. Per germline, CDR1 SEHNR and CDR2 FQNEAQ (reference sequence). Here the CDR3 DNA reads TGTGCCAGCAGCTCCGGTGCTTACACTGAAGCTTTCTTT. This encodes CASSSGAYTEAFF.

The chain has TRBV6-6 and TRBJ1-1; unclear D gene. The CDR3 consists of 15 residues. V was cut by 2 bases and J by 5 bases, with 15 bases left in between. Germline CDR1 is MNHNY and CDR2 is SVGAGI (reference sequence). The CDR3 loop reads CASSYIVGLSTEAFF. The CDR3 nucleotides are TGTGCCAGCAGTTACATAGTGGGCTTATCGACTGAAGCTTTCTTT.

This clone was counted a few times. The genes are TRBV19 and TRBJ1-2; the match to TRBD1 covers 8 bases. This CDR3 region has 13 residues. CDR1 is LNHDA and CDR2 is SQIVND in the germline V gene (reference sequence). Losses at the gene ends were 3 bases for V and 4 bases for J; bases not matched to a gene: 1. This CDR3 reads CASSMGQVYGYTF. DNA of the CDR3: TGTGCCAGTAGTATGGGACAGGTCTATGGCTACACCTTC.

The sample holds one count of this clone. The chain couples TRBV27 to TRBJ2-1; the D is unclear. Germline V CDR1 and CDR2: MNHEY, SMNVEV (reference sequence). The germline V and J ends were trimmed by 3 bases and 8 bases, with 8 bases remaining between them. There are 12 residues in the CDR3. For the CDR3, the DNA is TGTGCCAGCAGTTTCCCAGGATATGAGCAGTTCTTC. It specifies CASSFPGYEQFF.

This chain connects TRBV7-2 to TRBJ2-7; 10 bases map to TRBD1. The V segment lost 8 bases and the J segment 5 bases; nucleotides outside the gene matches: 12. Germline CDR1 is SGHTA and CDR2 is FQGNSA. This CDR3 spans 15 amino acids. In nucleotides, the CDR3 is TGTGCCAGCGGAAGGAGGGACAGGGGAACAAACGAGCAGTACTTC. Its translation: CASGRRDRGTNEQYF.

V usage is TRBV30 and J usage is TRBJ1-4; D unclear. The CDR3 length is 11 residues. CDR1 and CDR2 (germline): GTSNPN, SVGIG (reference sequence). With 4 bases removed from V and 10 bases from J, the gap between germline ends came to 10 bases. The CDR3 loop is CAWTTGVKLFF. For the CDR3, the DNA is TGTGCCTGGACAACCGGGGTAAAACTGTTTTTT.

V is TRBV19 and J is TRBJ2-1, with 11 bases that match TRBD2. The V gene end was trimmed by 6 bases and the J gene end by 0 bases; junction bases not matched to a gene: 7. Germline CDR1 reads LNHDA; CDR2 reads SQIVND (reference sequence). The CDR3 covers 17 residues. The chain's CDR3 is CASRLLAGVSSYNEQFF. CDR3 nucleotides: TGTGCCAGTAGGTTACTAGCGGGGGTTAGCTCCTACAATGAGCAGTTCTTC.

V gene TRBV2 combines with J gene TRBJ1-2; 8 positions match TRBD1. Germline lookup yields CDR1 SNHLY and CDR2 FYNNEI. V trimming: 4 bases; J trimming: 6 bases; junction bases outside the gene matches: 7. CDR3 length: 14 residues. The CDR3 DNA is TGTGCCAGCAGTGCGTGGCAGGGGGCGGATGGCTACACCTTC. Translating it yields CASSAWQGADGYTF.

This chain uses TRBV6-1 with TRBJ1-4, with TRBD1 identical over 7 bases. V gave up 6 bases and J gave up 8 bases; unmatched junction bases: 9. Germline CDR1 and CDR2: MNHNS and SASEGT. This CDR3 region has 14 residues. Here the CDR3 DNA reads TGTGCCAGCAGCTCCCAGGGGGAAGGAGAAAAACTGTTTTTT. Protein product: CASSSQGEGEKLFF.

The gene calls are TRBV29-1 and TRBJ1-1; 10 positions agree with TRBD1. The CDR3 has 17 residues. Trimming removed 0 bases from V and 10 bases from J; junction bases left unmatched: 17. Germline V lookup: CDR1 SQVTM, CDR2 ANQGSEA. This CDR3 reads CSVEDHSGTGAGFGAFF. CDR3 in DNA: TGCAGCGTTGAAGATCATTCGGGGACAGGGGCCGGATTCGGAGCTTTCTTT. The entire variable domain, with the rest obtained from reference TRBV29-1 and TRBJ1-1, is as follows: SAVISQKPSRDICQRGTSLTIQCQVDSQVTMMFWYRQQPGQSLTLIATANQGSEATYESGFVIDKFPISRPNLTFSTLTVSNMSPEDSSIYLCSVEDHSGTGAGFGAFFGQGTRLTVV.